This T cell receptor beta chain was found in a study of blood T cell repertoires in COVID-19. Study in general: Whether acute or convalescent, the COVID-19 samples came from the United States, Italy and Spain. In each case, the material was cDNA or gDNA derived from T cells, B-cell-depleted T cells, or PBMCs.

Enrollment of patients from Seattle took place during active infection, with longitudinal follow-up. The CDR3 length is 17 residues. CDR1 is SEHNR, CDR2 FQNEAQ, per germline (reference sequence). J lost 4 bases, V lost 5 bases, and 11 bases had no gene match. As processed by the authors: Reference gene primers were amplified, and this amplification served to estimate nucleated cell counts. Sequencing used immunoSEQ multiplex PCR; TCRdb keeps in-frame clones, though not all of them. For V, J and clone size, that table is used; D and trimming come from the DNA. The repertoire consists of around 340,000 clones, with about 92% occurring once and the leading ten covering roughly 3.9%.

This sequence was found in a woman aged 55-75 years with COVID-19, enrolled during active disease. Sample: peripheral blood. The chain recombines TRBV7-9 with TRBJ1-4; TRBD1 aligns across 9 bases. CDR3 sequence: CASSPNRGRDYNEKLFF. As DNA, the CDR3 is TGTGCCAGCAGCCCGAACAGGGGGCGGGACTATAATGAAAAACTGTTTTTT.